Listed below are T cell receptor beta chains from one sample, sequenced in a study of CD8+ T cells in alopecia areata. Assay: immunoSEQ multiplex PCR; the TCRdb copy retains only in-frame clones and omits some. The sample includes fewer than 250,000 clones, 45% to 75% of them seen just once. Sequenced here: CD4+ T cells sorted from blood, sampled at week 4, from a patient treated with tofacitinib. All receptors derive from a human donor with alopecia areata. CDR3s include the opening cysteine and the closing phenylalanine or tryptophan. D genes are given only for firm matches. The listing skips clone size in some rows; elsewhere it reads once, few, many or a size class.

J gene: TRBJ2-2; clone size: -; V gene: TRBV4-1; D gene: TRBD1; CDR3 protein: CASSQGNRGVTGELFF; CDR3 DNA: TGCGCCAGCAGCCAAGGGAACAGGGGAGTCACCGGGGAGCTGTTTTTT
J gene: TRBJ2-3; clone size: -; V gene: TRBV9; D gene: -; CDR3 protein: CASSLGLPDTQYF; CDR3 DNA: TGTGCCAGCAGCCTCGGGCTACCAGATACGCAGTATTTT
J gene: TRBJ2-7; clone size: -; V gene: TRBV5-1; D gene: -; CDR3 protein: CASSLDGGAGPAYEQYF; CDR3 DNA: TGCGCCAGCAGCTTGGATGGGGGGGCGGGTCCCGCCTACGAGCAGTACTTC
J gene: TRBJ2-2; clone size: few; V gene: TRBV18; D gene: -; CDR3 protein: CASSPPFGRNTGELFF; CDR3 DNA: TGTGCCAGCTCACCACCGTTTGGTAGAAACACCGGGGAGCTGTTTTTT
J gene: TRBJ2-4; clone size: -; V gene: TRBV7-2; D gene: TRBD1; CDR3 protein: CASSLGTGAYIQYF; CDR3 DNA: TGTGCCAGCAGCTTAGGGACAGGGGCGTACATTCAGTACTTC
J gene: TRBJ2-4; clone size: few; V gene: TRBV30; D gene: -; CDR3 protein: CAWTTGSKNIQYF; CDR3 DNA: TGTGCCTGGACAACAGGGTCCAAAAACATTCAGTACTTC
J gene: TRBJ2-2; clone size: few; V gene: TRBV30; D gene: TRBD1; CDR3 protein: CAADQTGTGGMTGELFF; CDR3 DNA: TGTGCCGCAGATCAGACGGGGACAGGGGGTATGACCGGGGAGCTGTTTTTT
J gene: TRBJ2-1; clone size: -; V gene: TRBV6-1; D gene: -; CDR3 protein: CASSELGNQFF; CDR3 DNA: TGTGCCAGCAGTGAACTTGGAAACCAGTTCTTC
J gene: TRBJ2-3; clone size: -; V gene: TRBV29-1; D gene: TRBD1; CDR3 protein: CSVGRTGITDTQYF; CDR3 DNA: TGCAGCGTAGGTCGGACAGGTATCACAGATACGCAGTATTTT
J gene: TRBJ1-1; clone size: few; V gene: TRBV30; D gene: -; CDR3 protein: CAWRTTDTEAFF; CDR3 DNA: TGTGCCTGGAGGACAACGGACACTGAAGCTTTCTTT
J gene: TRBJ2-5; clone size: -; V gene: TRBV5-1; D gene: TRBD2; CDR3 protein: CASRNSGRAGETQYF; CDR3 DNA: TGCGCCAGCAGGAATAGCGGGAGGGCCGGGGAGACCCAGTACTTC
J gene: TRBJ2-7; clone size: few; V gene: TRBV29-1; D gene: TRBD2; CDR3 protein: CSGSTPSGRVYEQYF; CDR3 DNA: TGCAGCGGCTCTACCCCGAGCGGGAGGGTCTACGAGCAGTACTTC
J gene: TRBJ1-1; clone size: -; V gene: TRBV10-3; D gene: -; CDR3 protein: CAIGSRMDTEAFF; CDR3 DNA: TGTGCCATCGGGAGTCGGATGGACACTGAAGCTTTCTTT
J gene: TRBJ1-1; clone size: -; V gene: TRBV14; D gene: -; CDR3 protein: CASSGGTNTEAFF; CDR3 DNA: TGTGCCAGCAGCGGTGGGACTAACACTGAAGCTTTCTTT
J gene: TRBJ2-5; clone size: few; V gene: TRBV5-6; D gene: TRBD1; CDR3 protein: CASSLEGQIQETQYF; CDR3 DNA: TGTGCCAGCAGCTTGGAGGGACAGATCCAAGAGACCCAGTACTTC
J gene: TRBJ1-1; clone size: -; V gene: TRBV30; D gene: TRBD1; CDR3 protein: CAWSARQGGEAFF; CDR3 DNA: TGTGCCTGGAGCGCCCGACAGGGTGGAGAAGCTTTCTTT
J gene: TRBJ2-5; clone size: -; V gene: TRBV11-2; D gene: -; CDR3 protein: CASSLNQETQYF; CDR3 DNA: TGTGCCAGCAGCTTAAACCAAGAGACCCAGTACTTC
J gene: TRBJ1-2; clone size: -; V gene: TRBV6-5; D gene: TRBD1; CDR3 protein: CASSSGGTGVDGGYTF; CDR3 DNA: TGTGCCAGCAGTTCCGGCGGGACAGGGGTGGATGGTGGCTACACCTTC
J gene: TRBJ2-2; clone size: -; V gene: TRBV5-1; D gene: TRBD2; CDR3 protein: CASSFASGANTGELFF; CDR3 DNA: TGCGCCAGCAGCTTCGCAAGCGGGGCGAACACCGGGGAGCTGTTTTTT
J gene: TRBJ2-2; clone size: -; V gene: TRBV18; D gene: -; CDR3 protein: CASSPPWGTGELFF; CDR3 DNA: TGTGCCAGCTCACCCCCTTGGGGCACCGGGGAGCTGTTTTTT
J gene: TRBJ1-2; clone size: -; V gene: TRBV30; D gene: -; CDR3 protein: CAWGWTLGLGGYTF; CDR3 DNA: TGTGCCTGGGGATGGACACTTGGCCTAGGTGGCTACACCTTC
J gene: TRBJ1-1; clone size: -; V gene: TRBV29-1; D gene: TRBD1; CDR3 protein: CSVTGTGFTEAFF; CDR3 DNA: TGCAGCGTTACGGGGACAGGTTTCACTGAAGCTTTCTTT
J gene: TRBJ1-2; clone size: -; V gene: TRBV28; D gene: -; CDR3 protein: CASSFGRADYGYTF; CDR3 DNA: TGTGCCAGCAGTTTTGGCAGGGCAGACTATGGCTACACCTTC
J gene: TRBJ2-6; clone size: few; V gene: TRBV5-1; D gene: -; CDR3 protein: CASSLPTTSGANVLTF; CDR3 DNA: TGCGCCAGCAGCTTGCCAACTACCTCTGGGGCCAACGTCCTGACTTTC
J gene: TRBJ1-3; clone size: -; V gene: TRBV2; D gene: -; CDR3 protein: CASRARGGGNTIYF; CDR3 DNA: TGTGCCAGCAGAGCCAGGGGAGGTGGAAACACCATATATTTT
J gene: TRBJ1-2; clone size: -; V gene: TRBV30; D gene: TRBD1; CDR3 protein: CAWNPGTGGFGYTF; CDR3 DNA: TGTGCCTGGAACCCAGGGACAGGGGGCTTTGGCTACACCTTC
J gene: TRBJ2-7; clone size: -; V gene: TRBV11-2; D gene: TRBD2; CDR3 protein: CASSLASGRSYEQYF; CDR3 DNA: TGTGCCAGCAGCTTAGCTAGCGGGAGGTCCTACGAGCAGTACTTC
J gene: TRBJ1-1; clone size: -; V gene: TRBV29-1; D gene: -; CDR3 protein: CSVRQDENTEAFF; CDR3 DNA: TGCAGCGTTAGACAGGACGAAAACACTGAAGCTTTCTTT
J gene: TRBJ2-2; clone size: once; V gene: TRBV29-1; D gene: TRBD2; CDR3 protein: CSVELAVTGELFF; CDR3 DNA: TGCAGCGTTGAGCTAGCGGTCACCGGGGAGCTGTTTTTT
J gene: TRBJ2-2; clone size: -; V gene: TRBV6-6; D gene: -; CDR3 protein: CASSYGTGELFF; CDR3 DNA: TGTGCCAGCAGTTATGGAACCGGGGAGCTGTTTTTT
J gene: TRBJ2-7; clone size: -; V gene: TRBV25-1; D gene: -; CDR3 protein: CASSEYDLSEQYF; CDR3 DNA: TGTGCCAGCAGTGAATACGACCTCAGCGAGCAGTACTTC
J gene: TRBJ2-2; clone size: few; V gene: TRBV5-4; D gene: TRBD2; CDR3 protein: CASSPRGVYGTGELFF; CDR3 DNA: TGTGCCAGCAGCCCACGGGGGGTATACGGCACCGGGGAGCTGTTTTTT
J gene: TRBJ2-1; clone size: -; V gene: TRBV10-2; D gene: TRBD1; CDR3 protein: CASRTGPVYNEQFF; CDR3 DNA: TGCGCCAGCAGGACAGGGCCGGTCTACAATGAGCAGTTCTTC